Listed below are T cell receptor beta chains from one sample, sequenced in a study of cytomegalovirus exposure and HLA in healthy donors. The data were produced by immunoSEQ multiplex PCR, yet TCRdb's version contains in-frame clones alone and is incomplete. The sample shows just under 150,000 clones, 87% of them seen only once. Sequenced input: PBMCs. The source of these receptors is a man between 18 and 29 years old in good health and CMV-seropositive. CDR3s leave out the opening cysteine and the closing phenylalanine or tryptophan. Expanded clones are given a class, and other clones once, few, many or no size at all.

v_call: TRBV30
j_call: TRBJ2-2
clone_size: .
cdr3_aa: AWISGRAEVGELF

v_call: TRBV19
j_call: TRBJ1-1
clone_size: .
cdr3_aa: ASSRGTGIAEAF

v_call: TRBV27
j_call: TRBJ1-5
clone_size: few
cdr3_aa: ASSLGQTSNQPQH

v_call: TRBV28
j_call: TRBJ1-2
clone_size: .
cdr3_aa: ASSSTSGQSRPGYT

v_call: TRBV9
j_call: TRBJ2-7
clone_size: .
cdr3_aa: ASSVRPEGEQY

v_call: TRBV27
j_call: TRBJ1-1
clone_size: .
cdr3_aa: ASNPLTQGDTEAF

v_call: TRBV10-2
j_call: TRBJ2-7
clone_size: .
cdr3_aa: ASSTGTSGGAQY

v_call: TRBV5-6
j_call: TRBJ1-1
clone_size: .
cdr3_aa: ASSSDRATGNTEAF

v_call: TRBV28
j_call: TRBJ1-2
clone_size: few
cdr3_aa: ASSSGVRVIP

v_call: TRBV6-1
j_call: TRBJ2-7
clone_size: .
cdr3_aa: ASSVAGSSYEQY

v_call: TRBV6-1
j_call: TRBJ2-7
clone_size: .
cdr3_aa: ASSGVGDRTYEQY

v_call: TRBV5-6
j_call: TRBJ2-3
clone_size: .
cdr3_aa: ASSPIQTDTQY

v_call: TRBV27
j_call: TRBJ1-1
clone_size: .
cdr3_aa: ASSQAGGTGTEAF

v_call: TRBV6-1
j_call: TRBJ1-1
clone_size: once
cdr3_aa: ASSVAGTGNTEAF

v_call: TRBV4-1
j_call: TRBJ2-7
clone_size: .
cdr3_aa: ASSSTGKEIEQY

v_call: TRBV9
j_call: TRBJ2-7
clone_size: few
cdr3_aa: ASSVGTGSSYEQY

v_call: TRBV6-1
j_call: TRBJ2-1
clone_size: .
cdr3_aa: ASRGLVYNEQF

v_call: TRBV2
j_call: TRBJ2-1
clone_size: .
cdr3_aa: ASRAGSSKF

v_call: TRBV5-1
j_call: TRBJ1-1
clone_size: .
cdr3_aa: ASSPDRGDTEAF

v_call: TRBV20-1
j_call: TRBJ1-1
clone_size: once
cdr3_aa: SGGDFTEAF

v_call: TRBV2
j_call: TRBJ2-2
clone_size: once
cdr3_aa: ASRGLANTGELF

v_call: TRBV5-1
j_call: TRBJ1-4
clone_size: .
cdr3_aa: ASSFQGEKLF

v_call: TRBV11-2
j_call: TRBJ2-7
clone_size: .
cdr3_aa: ASSHGRGLLYLYYEQY

v_call: TRBV13
j_call: TRBJ1-4
clone_size: .
cdr3_aa: ASSLLGGDEKLF

v_call: TRBV5-1
j_call: TRBJ2-1
clone_size: .
cdr3_aa: ASSLGDRDNEQF

v_call: TRBV6-5
j_call: TRBJ2-2
clone_size: .
cdr3_aa: ASSSRTGLNTGELF

v_call: TRBV13
j_call: TRBJ2-7
clone_size: .
cdr3_aa: ASSLAVGTGYEQY

v_call: TRBV11-2
j_call: TRBJ2-5
clone_size: .
cdr3_aa: ASSLWRGETQY

v_call: TRBV9
j_call: TRBJ2-5
clone_size: .
cdr3_aa: ASSVGDRLQETQY

v_call: TRBV30
j_call: .
clone_size: .
cdr3_aa: AWSLLKTRYEQY

v_call: TRBV27
j_call: TRBJ2-4
clone_size: once
cdr3_aa: ASSSLRDRGNMQGNIQY

v_call: TRBV19
j_call: TRBJ1-1
clone_size: few
cdr3_aa: AVSTGVVHTEAF

v_call: TRBV14
j_call: TRBJ1-2
clone_size: few
cdr3_aa: ASSQSLDRYT

v_call: TRBV18
j_call: TRBJ1-1
clone_size: .
cdr3_aa: ASSPTANTEAF

v_call: TRBV27
j_call: TRBJ2-1
clone_size: .
cdr3_aa: ASSITRGLGNEQF

v_call: TRBV7-9
j_call: TRBJ1-1
clone_size: .
cdr3_aa: ASSLDTLNTEAF

v_call: TRBV11-2
j_call: TRBJ2-3
clone_size: .
cdr3_aa: ASSRLSGSGPDTQY

v_call: TRBV19
j_call: TRBJ2-5
clone_size: .
cdr3_aa: ASSDRPQETQY

v_call: TRBV5-1
j_call: TRBJ2-3
clone_size: once
cdr3_aa: ASSQRQGGTDTQY

v_call: TRBV7-8
j_call: TRBJ2-3
clone_size: once
cdr3_aa: ASSLEASGTDTQY

v_call: TRBV7-9
j_call: TRBJ2-3
clone_size: once
cdr3_aa: ASSSLAARTDTQY